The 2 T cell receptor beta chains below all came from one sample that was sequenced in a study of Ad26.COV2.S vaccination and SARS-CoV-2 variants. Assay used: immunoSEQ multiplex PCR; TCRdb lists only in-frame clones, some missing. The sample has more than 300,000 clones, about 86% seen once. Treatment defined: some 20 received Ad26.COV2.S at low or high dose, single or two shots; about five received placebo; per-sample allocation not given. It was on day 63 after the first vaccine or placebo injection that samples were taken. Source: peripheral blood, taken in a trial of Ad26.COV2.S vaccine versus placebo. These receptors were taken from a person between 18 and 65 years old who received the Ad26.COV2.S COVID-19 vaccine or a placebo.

The CDR3 reads CASSLVAGVQYEQYF. In nucleotides, the CDR3 is TGTGCCAGCAGCTTGGTAGCGGGGGTTCAGTACGAGCAGTACTTC. This chain links TRBV5-6 with TRBJ2-7, with 9 bases lining up with TRBD2. The CDR3 has 15 amino acids. Germline CDR1 SGHDT, CDR2 YYEEEE. With V trimmed by 0 bases and J by 4 bases, 5 bases remained unmatched.

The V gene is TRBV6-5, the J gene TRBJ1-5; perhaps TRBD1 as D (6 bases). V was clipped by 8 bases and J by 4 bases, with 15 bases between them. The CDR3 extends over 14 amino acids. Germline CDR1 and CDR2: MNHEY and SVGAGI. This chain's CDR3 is CASGWGGQNQPQHF. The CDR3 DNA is TGTGCCAGCGGATGGGGGGGACAAAATCAGCCCCAGCATTTT.